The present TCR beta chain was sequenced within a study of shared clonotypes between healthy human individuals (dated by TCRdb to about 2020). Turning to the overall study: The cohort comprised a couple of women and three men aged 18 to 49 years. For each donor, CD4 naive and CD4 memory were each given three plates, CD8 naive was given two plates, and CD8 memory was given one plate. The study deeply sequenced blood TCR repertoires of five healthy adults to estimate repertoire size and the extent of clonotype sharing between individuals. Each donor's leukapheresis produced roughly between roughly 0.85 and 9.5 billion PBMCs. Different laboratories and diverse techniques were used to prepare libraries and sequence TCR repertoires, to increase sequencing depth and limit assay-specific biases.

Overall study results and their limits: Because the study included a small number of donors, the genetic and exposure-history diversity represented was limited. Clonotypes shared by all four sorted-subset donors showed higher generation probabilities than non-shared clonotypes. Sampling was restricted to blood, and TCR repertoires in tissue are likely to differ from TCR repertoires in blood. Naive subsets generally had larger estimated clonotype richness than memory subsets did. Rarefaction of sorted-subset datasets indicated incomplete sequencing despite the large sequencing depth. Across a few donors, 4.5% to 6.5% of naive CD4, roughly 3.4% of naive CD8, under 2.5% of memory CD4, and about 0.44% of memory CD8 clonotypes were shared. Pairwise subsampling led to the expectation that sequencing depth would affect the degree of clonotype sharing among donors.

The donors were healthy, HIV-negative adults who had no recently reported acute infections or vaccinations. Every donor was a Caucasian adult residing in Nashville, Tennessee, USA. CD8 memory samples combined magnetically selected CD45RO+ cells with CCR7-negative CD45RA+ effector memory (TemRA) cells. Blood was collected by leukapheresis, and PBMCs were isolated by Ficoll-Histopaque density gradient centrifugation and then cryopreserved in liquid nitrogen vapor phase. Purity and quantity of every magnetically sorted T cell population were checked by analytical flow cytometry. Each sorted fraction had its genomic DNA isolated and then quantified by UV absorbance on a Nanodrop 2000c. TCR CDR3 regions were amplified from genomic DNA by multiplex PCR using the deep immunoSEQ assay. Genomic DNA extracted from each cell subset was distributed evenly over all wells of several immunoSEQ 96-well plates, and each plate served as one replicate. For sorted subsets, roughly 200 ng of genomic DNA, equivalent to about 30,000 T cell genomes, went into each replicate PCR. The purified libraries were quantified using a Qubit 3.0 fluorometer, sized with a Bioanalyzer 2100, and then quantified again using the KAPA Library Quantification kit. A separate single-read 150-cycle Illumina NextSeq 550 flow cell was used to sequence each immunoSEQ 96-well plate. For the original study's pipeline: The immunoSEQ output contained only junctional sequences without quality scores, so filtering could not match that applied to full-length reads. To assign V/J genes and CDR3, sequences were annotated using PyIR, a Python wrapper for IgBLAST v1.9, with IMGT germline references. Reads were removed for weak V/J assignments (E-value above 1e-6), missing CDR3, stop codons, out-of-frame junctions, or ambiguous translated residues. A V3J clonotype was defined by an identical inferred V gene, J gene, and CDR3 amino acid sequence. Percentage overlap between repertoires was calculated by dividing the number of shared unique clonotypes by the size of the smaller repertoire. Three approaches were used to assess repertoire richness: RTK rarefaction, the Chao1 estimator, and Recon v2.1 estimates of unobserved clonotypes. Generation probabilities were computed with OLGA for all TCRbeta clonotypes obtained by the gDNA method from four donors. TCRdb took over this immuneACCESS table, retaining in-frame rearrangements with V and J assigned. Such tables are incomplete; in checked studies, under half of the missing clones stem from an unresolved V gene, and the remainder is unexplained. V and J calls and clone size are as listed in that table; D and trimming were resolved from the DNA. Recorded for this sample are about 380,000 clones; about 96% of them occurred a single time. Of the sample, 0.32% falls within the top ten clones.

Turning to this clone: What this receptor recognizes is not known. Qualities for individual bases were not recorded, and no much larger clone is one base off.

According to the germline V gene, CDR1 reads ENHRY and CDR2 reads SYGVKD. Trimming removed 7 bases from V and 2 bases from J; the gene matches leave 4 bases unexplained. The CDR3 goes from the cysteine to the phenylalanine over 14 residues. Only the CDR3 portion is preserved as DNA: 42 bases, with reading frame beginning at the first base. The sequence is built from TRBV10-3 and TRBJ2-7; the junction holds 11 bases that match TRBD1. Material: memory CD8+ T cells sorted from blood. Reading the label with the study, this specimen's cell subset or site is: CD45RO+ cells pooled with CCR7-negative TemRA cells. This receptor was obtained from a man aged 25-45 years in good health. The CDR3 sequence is CAINPGQGAYEQYF. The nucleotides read TGTGCCATCAATCCGGGACAGGGGGCCTACGAGCAGTACTTC.